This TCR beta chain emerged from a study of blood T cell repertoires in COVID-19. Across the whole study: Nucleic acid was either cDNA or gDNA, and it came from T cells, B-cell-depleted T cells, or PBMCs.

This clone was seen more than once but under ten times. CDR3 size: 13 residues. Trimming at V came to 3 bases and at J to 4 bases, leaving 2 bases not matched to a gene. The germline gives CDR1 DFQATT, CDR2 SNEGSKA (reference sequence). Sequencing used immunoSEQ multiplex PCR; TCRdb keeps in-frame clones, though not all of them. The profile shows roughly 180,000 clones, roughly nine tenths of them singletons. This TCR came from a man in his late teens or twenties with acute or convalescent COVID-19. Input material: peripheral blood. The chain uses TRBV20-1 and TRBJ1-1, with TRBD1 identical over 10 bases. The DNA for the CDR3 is TGCAGTGCTAGTGGGACAGGGGTCACTGAAGCTTTCTTT. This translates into CSASGTGVTEAFF.